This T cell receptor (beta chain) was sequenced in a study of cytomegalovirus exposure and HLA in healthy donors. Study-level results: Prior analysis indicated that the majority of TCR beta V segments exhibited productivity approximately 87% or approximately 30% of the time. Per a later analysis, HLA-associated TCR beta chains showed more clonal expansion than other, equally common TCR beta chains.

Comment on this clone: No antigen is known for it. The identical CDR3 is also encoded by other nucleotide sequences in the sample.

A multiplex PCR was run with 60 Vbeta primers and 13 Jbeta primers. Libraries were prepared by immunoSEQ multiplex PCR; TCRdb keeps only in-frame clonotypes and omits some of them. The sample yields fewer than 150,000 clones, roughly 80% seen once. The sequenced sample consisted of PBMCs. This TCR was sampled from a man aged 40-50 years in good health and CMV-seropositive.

The CDR3 loop is CASSPEGLGPIDEQFF. The CDR3 DNA follows: TGTGCCAGCAGCCCGGAGGGACTGGGACCCATAGATGAGCAGTTCTTC. This chain connects TRBV5-4 to TRBJ2-1, with D tentatively TRBD2 (6 bases). Trimming removed 4 bases at V and 8 bases at J, with 22 bases between. The CDR3 is 16 amino acids. Germline CDR1 reads SGHNT; CDR2 reads YYREEE (reference sequence).